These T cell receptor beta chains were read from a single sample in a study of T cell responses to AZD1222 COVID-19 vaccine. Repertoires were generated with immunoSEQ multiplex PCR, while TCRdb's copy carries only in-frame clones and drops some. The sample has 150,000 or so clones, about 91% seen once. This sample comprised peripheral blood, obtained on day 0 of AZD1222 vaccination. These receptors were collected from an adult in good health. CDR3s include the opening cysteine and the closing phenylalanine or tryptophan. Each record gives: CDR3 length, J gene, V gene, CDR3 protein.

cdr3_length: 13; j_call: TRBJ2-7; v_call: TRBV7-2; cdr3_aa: CASSLTGTYEQYF
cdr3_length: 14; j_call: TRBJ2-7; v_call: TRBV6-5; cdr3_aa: CASRNLAGTYEQYF
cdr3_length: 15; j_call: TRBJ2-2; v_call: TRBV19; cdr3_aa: CASMRLAGNTGELFF
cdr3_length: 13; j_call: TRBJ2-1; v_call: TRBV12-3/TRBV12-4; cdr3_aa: CASTGLSGNEQFF
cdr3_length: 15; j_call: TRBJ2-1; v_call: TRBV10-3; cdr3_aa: CAISSPGGRYNEQFF
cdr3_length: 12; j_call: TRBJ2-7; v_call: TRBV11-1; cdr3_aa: CASSLEIYEQYF
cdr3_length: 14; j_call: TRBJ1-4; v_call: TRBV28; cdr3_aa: CASSEGGPNEKLFF
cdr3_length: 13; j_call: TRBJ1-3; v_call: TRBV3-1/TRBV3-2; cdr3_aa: CASRAGQGYTIYF
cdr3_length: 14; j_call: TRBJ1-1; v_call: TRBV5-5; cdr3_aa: CASSLGRSNTEAFF
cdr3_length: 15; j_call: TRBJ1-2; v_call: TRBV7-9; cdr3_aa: CASSIRTGNNYGYTF
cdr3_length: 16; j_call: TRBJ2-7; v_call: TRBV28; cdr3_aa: CASSLWPGQGNYEQYF
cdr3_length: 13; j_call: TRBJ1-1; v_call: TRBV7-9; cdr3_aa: CASSLEANTEAFF
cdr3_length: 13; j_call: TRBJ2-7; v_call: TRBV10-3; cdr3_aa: CAIRGGQNYEQYF
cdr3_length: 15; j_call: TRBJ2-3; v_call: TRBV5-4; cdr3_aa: CASSQRAGAGDTQYF
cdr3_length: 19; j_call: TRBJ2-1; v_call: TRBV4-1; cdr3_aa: CASSGGLAGAIPSYNEQFF
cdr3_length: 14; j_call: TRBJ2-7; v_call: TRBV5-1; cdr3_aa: CASSLVHISYEQYF
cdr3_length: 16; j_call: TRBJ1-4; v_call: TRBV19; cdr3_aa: CASSMRHVATNEKLFF
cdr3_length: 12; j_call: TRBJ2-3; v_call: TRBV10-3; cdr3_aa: CAISSRDYTQYF
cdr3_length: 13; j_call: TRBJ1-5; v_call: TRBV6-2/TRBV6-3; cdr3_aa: CASSWTGNQPQHF
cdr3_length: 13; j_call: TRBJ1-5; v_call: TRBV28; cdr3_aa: CASSLELDQPQHF
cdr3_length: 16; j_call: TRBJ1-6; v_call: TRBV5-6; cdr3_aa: CASSAGLGELDSPLHF
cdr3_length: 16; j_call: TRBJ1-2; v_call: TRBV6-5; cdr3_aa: CASSYSGAPSNYGYTF
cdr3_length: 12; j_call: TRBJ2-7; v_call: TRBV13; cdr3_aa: CASSSGRHEQYF
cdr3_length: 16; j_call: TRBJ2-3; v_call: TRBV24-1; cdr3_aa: CATSDPGTSGTDTQYF
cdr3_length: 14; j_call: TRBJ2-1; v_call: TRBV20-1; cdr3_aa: CSASLNLPYNEQFF
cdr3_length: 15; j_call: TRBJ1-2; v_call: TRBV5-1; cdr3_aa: CASSIGGQRAYGYTF
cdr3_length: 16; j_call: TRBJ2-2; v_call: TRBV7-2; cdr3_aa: CASSLRLAGGSGELFF
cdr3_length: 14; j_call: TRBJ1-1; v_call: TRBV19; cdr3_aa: CASSPGQGRTEAFF
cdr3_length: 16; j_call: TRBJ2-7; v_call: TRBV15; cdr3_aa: CATSRDGEDLPYEQYF
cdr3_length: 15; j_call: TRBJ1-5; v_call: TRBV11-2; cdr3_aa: CASSSGQAADQPQHF
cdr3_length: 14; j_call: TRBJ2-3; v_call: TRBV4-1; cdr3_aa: CASSLTGSTDTQYF
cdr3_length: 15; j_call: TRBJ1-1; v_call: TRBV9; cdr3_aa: CASSVAFQGSTEAFF
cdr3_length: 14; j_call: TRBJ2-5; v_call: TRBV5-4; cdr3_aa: CASSLWGLQETQYF
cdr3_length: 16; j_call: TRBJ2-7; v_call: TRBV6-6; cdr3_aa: CASSRFSGALSYEQYF
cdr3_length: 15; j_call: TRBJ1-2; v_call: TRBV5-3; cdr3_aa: CARSLVGWGYYGYTF
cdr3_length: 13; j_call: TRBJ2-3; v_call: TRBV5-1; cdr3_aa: CASGDGGSDTQYF
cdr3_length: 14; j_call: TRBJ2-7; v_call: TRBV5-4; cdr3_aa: CASSLRGGSYEQYF
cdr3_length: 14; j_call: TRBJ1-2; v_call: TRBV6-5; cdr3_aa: CASSRTRQADGYTF
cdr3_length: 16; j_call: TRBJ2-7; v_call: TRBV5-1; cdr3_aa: CASTNLGASGVREQYF
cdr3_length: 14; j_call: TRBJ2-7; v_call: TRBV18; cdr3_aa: CASSRDRAAYEQYF
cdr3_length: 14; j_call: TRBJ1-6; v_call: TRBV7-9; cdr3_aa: CASSLAGGGSPLHF
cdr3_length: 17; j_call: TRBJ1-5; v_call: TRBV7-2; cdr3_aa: CASSLFPGSNSNQPQHF
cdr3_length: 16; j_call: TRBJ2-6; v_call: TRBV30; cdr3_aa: CAWRALGLSGANVLTF
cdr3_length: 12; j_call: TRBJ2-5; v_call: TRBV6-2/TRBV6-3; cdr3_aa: CASSYRAETQYF
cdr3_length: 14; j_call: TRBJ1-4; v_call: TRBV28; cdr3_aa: CASSRDLLIGKLFF
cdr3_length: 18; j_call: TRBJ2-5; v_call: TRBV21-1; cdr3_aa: CASSKEGFLAPYKETQYF
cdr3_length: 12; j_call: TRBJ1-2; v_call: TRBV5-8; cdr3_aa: CASSRIRYGYTF
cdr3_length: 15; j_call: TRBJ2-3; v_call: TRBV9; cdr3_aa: CASSPRGGYTDTQYF
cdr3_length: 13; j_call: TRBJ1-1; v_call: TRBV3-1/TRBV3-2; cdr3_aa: CASRGTGNTEAFF
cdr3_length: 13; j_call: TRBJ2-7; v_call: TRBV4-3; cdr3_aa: CASSQEQAYEQYF
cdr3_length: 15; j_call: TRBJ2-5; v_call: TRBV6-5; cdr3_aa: CASSRLAGGRETQYF
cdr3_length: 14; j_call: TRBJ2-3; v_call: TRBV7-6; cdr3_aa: CASSPSGGPDTQYF
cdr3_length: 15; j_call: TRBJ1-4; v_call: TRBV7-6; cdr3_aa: CASSLALEGFGKLFF
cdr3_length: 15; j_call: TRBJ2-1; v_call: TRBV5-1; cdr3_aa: CASSLELAGHNEQFF
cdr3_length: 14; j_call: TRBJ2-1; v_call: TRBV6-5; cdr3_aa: CASRPGQEYNEQFF